This T cell receptor beta chain appears in the sequencing data of a study of T cell clusters in autoimmune cytopenias. Study overall: A median age of 59 years and mean of approximately 55 years characterized healthy donor controls. A median of about 50,000 TRB reads per sample yielded a median approximately 2,400 distinct clonotypes. Study-wide results and limits: Primary autoimmune cytopenia patients appeared to lack physiological T cell clusters present in healthy donors.

On this clonotype itself: Its antigen is currently unknown.

Multiplex touch-down PCR amplified TRB using TRB-A and TRB-B pools in one tube. TCRdb processed the multiplex PCR reads again and assigns one entry to each CDR3 protein, with no DNA. This sample carries 6,500 to 8,500 distinct CDR3 sequences, with around 21% going to the ten biggest clones. Each sample's input was roughly 270 ng genomic DNA, approximately 37,500 genome equivalents. This CDR3 has 13 amino acids. The germline V gene encodes CDR1 MNHEY and CDR2 SMNVEV (reference sequence). Separately, the same data were catalogued under a study of T cell repertoires in aging, cancer and after chemotherapy. In that study: No conclusions about immunological memory after chemotherapy can be drawn from the repertoire data.

The sample taken for sequencing was peripheral blood. The source is a human donor in good health. V usage is TRBV27 and J usage is TRBJ1-1. The CDR3 loop is CASSFTANTEAFF.